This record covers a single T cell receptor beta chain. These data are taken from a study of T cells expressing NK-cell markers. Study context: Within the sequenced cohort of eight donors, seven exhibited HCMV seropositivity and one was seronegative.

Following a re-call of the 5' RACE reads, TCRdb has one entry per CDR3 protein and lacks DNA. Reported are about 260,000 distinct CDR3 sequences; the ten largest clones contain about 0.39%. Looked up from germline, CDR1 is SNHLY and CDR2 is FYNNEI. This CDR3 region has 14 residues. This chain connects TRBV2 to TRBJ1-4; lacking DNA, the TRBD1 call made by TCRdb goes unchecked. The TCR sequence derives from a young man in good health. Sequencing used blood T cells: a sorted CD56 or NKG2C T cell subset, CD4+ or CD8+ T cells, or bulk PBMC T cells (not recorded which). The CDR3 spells CASSNREVNEKLFF.